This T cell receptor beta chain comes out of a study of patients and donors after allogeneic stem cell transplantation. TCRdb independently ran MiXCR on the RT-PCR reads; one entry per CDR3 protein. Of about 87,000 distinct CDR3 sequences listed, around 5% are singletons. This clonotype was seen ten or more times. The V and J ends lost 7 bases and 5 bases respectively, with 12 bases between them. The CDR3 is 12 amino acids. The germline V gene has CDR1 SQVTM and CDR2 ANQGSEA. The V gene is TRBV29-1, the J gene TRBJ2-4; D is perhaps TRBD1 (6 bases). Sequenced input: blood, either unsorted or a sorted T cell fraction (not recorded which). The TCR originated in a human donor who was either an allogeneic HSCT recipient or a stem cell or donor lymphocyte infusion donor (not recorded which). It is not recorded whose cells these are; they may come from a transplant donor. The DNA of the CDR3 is TGCAGCGCCCAGGACAGTCAAAACATTCAGTACTTC. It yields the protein CSAQDSQNIQYF.